This T cell receptor beta chain appears in the sequencing data of a study of shared clonotypes between healthy human individuals. Generated by immunoSEQ multiplex PCR, the TCRdb table keeps only in-frame clones and is missing some. The sample consists of about 2 million clones, 85% to 95% of them appearing once. This clone was seen once. No antigen is known for it. It was into CD45RA+ naive and CD45RA-negative memory subsets that the CD4+ cells were split. The study's findings and limits: Non-shared clonotypes had lower generation probabilities than those shared by all four donors.

The TCR comes from a man aged 18-30 years in good health. Input material: naive CD4+ T cells sorted from blood. Subset reported: CD45RA+ positively selected.

The chain's CDR3 is CSVTGLRGLNYGYTF. In nucleotides, the CDR3 is TGCAGCGTCACGGGACTGAGGGGCCTTAACTATGGCTACACCTTC. The rearrangement uses TRBV29-1 and TRBJ1-2; possibly TRBD1 for D (5 bases). Trimming shortened V by 6 bases and J by 1 base, and 18 bases separated the two germline ends. Germline V lookup: CDR1 SQVTM, CDR2 ANQGSEA. The CDR3 has 15 amino acids.